These 17 T cell receptor beta chains came from one sample sequenced in a study of Ad26.COV2.S vaccination and SARS-CoV-2 variants. As for treatment: some 19 received Ad26.COV2.S at low or high dose, single or two shots; 5 received placebo; per-sample allocation not given. Sampling occurred on day 63 after the first vaccine or placebo injection. Data came from immunoSEQ multiplex PCR; TCRdb stores just in-frame clones and leaves some out. The data hold approximately 240,000 clones, with roughly 90% observed a single time. Material: peripheral blood, obtained in a trial of Ad26.COV2.S vaccine versus placebo. These receptors all stem from a person between 18 and 60 years old who received the Ad26.COV2.S COVID-19 vaccine or a placebo.

The CDR3 nucleotides read TGTGCCAGCAGTTCGGGACTACCTGGGGAGACCCAGTACTTC. Amino acids: CASSSGLPGETQYF. The chain carries TRBV28 and TRBJ2-5, with 7 positions matching TRBD2. J lost 5 bases, V lost 4 bases, and 7 bases had no gene match. This CDR3 region has 14 residues. Germline V CDR1 and CDR2: MDHEN, SYDVKM. Complete variable domain (other parts from reference TRBV28 and TRBJ2-5): DVKVTQSSRYLVKRTGEKVFLECVQDMDHENMFWYRQDPGLGLRLIYFSYDVKMKEKGDIPEGYSVSREKKERFSLILESASTNQTSMYLCASSSGLPGETQYFGPGTRLLVL.

The chain links TRBV19 to TRBJ1-1; 7 bases match TRBD1. Germline CDR1 reads LNHDA; CDR2 reads SQIVND (reference sequence). Germline trimming cut 4 bases from V and 8 bases from J; bases unmatched to any gene: 7. This CDR3 has 13 amino acids. This CDR3 is CASSKFDRDEAFF. CDR3 nucleotides: TGTGCCAGTAGTAAGTTTGACAGGGACGAAGCTTTCTTT.

V is TRBV6-2 or TRBV6-3 and J is TRBJ2-3; D not certain. The CDR3 has 14 residues. V was clipped by 7 bases and J by 3 bases, with 14 bases between them. Germline assignment: CDR1 MNHEY and CDR2 SVGEGT. CDR3 sequence (DNA): TGTGCCAGCACCCCATTTCTCGGAACAGATACGCAGTATTTT. Its translation is CASTPFLGTDTQYF.

This chain joins TRBV6-5 and TRBJ2-1; tentatively, D is TRBD1 or TRBD2 (5 bases each). Germline-derived CDR1 and CDR2 are MNHEY and SVGAGI. The V end was cut by 9 bases, the J end by 0 bases, with 15 bases between. The CDR3 loop spans 15 amino acids. The CDR3 DNA reads TGTGCCAGTAGGGGTGGCGGGCTCTCCTACAATGAGCAGTTCTTC. It encodes CASRGGGLSYNEQFF.

V usage is TRBV7-2 and J usage is TRBJ2-1; 8 bases are shared with TRBD2. The germline gives CDR1 SGHTA, CDR2 FQGNSA. This CDR3 contains 18 residues. Unmatched junction bases numbered 13, after V lost 4 bases and J lost 2 bases. Here the CDR3 reads CASSSRGGQGLAYNEQFF. The CDR3, as DNA: TGTGCCAGCAGCTCCCGAGGGGGGCAGGGACTAGCCTACAATGAGCAGTTCTTC.

V usage is TRBV6-5 and J usage is TRBJ1-4, with D tentatively TRBD1 (5 bases). Trimming took off 10 bases at V and 0 bases at J, with 15 bases between the two ends. The CDR3 loop spans 15 amino acids. Germline loops: CDR1 MNHEY, CDR2 SVGAGI. The CDR3 nucleotides read TGTGCCACCACGGGACCGGGAGCAACTAATGAAAAACTGTTTTTT. It specifies CATTGPGATNEKLFF.

CDR3 coding DNA: TGTGCCTGGAGGCCGCCGGGACCCCCCACTGAAGCTTTCTTT. Residues: CAWRPPGPPTEAFF. V gene TRBV30 combines with J gene TRBJ1-1, with D perhaps matching TRBD1 (5 bases). This CDR3 has 14 amino acids. Germline CDR1 and CDR2: GTSNPN and SVGIG (reference sequence). Deletions cut 3 bases from V and 4 bases from J, with 15 bases between.

This clone was seen only a few times. The V gene is TRBV11-3, the J gene TRBJ2-1; 16 bases are shared with TRBD2. Germline V gene data show CDR1 as SGHNT and CDR2 as YENEEA. The junction had 3 bases not matched to a gene; V was cut back by 3 bases and J by 7 bases. The CDR3 is 16 amino acids. CDR3 protein: CASSLGLAGGRNEQFF. The CDR3 nucleotides read TGTGCCAGCAGCTTGGGACTAGCGGGGGGGCGAAATGAGCAGTTCTTC.

The chain is built from TRBV5-4 and TRBJ2-5; 8 nucleotides line up with TRBD2. Germline CDR1 is SGHNT and CDR2 is YYREEE (reference sequence). The J segment lost 1 base and the V segment lost 2 bases, leaving 4 bases of the junction unmatched. The CDR3 totals 15 residues. Here the CDR3 DNA reads TGTGCCAGCAGCTTCGAGCGGGGGATCCAAGAGACCCAGTACTTC. Protein: CASSFERGIQETQYF.

The V and J genes are TRBV30 and TRBJ2-2; 7 nucleotides match TRBD1. This CDR3 is 17 amino acids long. CDR1 and CDR2 from the germline V gene are GTSNPN and SVGIG (reference sequence). The ends lost 3 bases at V and 6 bases at J; junction bases unmatched: 16. For the CDR3, the DNA is TGTGCCTGGAGCGGCCCGGGACAGCCCGGGTCCGCCGGGGAGCTGTTTTTT. It codes for CAWSGPGQPGSAGELFF.

This chain joins TRBV7-2 and TRBJ2-7; maybe TRBD2 (6 bases). The CDR3 runs to 14 residues. Germline CDR1 SGHTA, CDR2 FQGNSA. V lost 3 bases and J lost 4, with 13 bases in between. The CDR3, as DNA: TGTGCCAGCAGCTTGGGCGGGACCTCATACGAGCAGTACTTC. The encoded protein is CASSLGGTSYEQYF.

This clone was seen just once. The CDR3 region is CASSTGQGNTIYF. In DNA, the CDR3 is TGTGCCAGCAGCACCGGACAGGGAAACACCATATATTTT. The chain employs TRBV7-3 and TRBJ1-3; the D gene is possibly TRBD1 (6 bases). The CDR3 loop spans 13 amino acids. Per the germline V gene, CDR1 is SGHTA and CDR2 is FQGTGA. V shed 5 bases and J shed 4 bases, with 9 bases lying between them.

The rearrangement uses TRBV4-3 and TRBJ2-1; D is possibly TRBD2 (5 bases). The CDR3 covers 13 residues. V lost 0 bases to trimming and J lost 9 bases, with 9 bases between them. Germline-derived CDR1 and CDR2 are LGHNA and YSLEER. The CDR3 loop reads CASSQEWAGEQFF. The DNA of the CDR3 is TGCGCCAGCAGCCAAGAATGGGCGGGTGAGCAGTTCTTC.

This chain links TRBV4-3 with TRBJ2-2; 11 nucleotides align to TRBD1. V lost 3 bases to trimming and J lost 5 bases; unmatched junction nucleotides: 8. Germline V CDR1 and CDR2: LGHNA, YSLEER. CDR3 length: 17 amino acids. The CDR3 protein is CASSHLGTGGTTGELFF. CDR3 DNA: TGCGCCAGCAGCCACCTCGGGACAGGGGGGACGACCGGGGAGCTGTTTTTT.

The CDR3 DNA is TGTGCCAGCAGCTTTTCGGGGGCCTATGGCTACACCTTC. Its protein is CASSFSGAYGYTF. The chain joins TRBV5-6 to TRBJ1-2; D might be TRBD1 (6 bases). Trimming took 2 bases from V and 4 from J, leaving 9 bases between them. The CDR3 covers 13 residues. Germline V CDR1 and CDR2: SGHDT, YYEEEE.

The chain has TRBV28 and TRBJ2-7, with 11 bases identical to TRBD1. The CDR3 runs 14 residues. Germline CDR1 is MDHEN and CDR2 is SYDVKM. The J segment lost 6 bases and the V segment lost 3 bases, leaving 4 bases of the junction unmatched. The CDR3 sequence is CASSFRGTGGEQYF. CDR3 nucleotides: TGTGCCAGCAGTTTTCGCGGGACAGGGGGCGAGCAGTACTTC. Using reference TRBV28 and TRBJ2-7 for the parts outside the CDR3, the full variable domain is DVKVTQSSRYLVKRTGEKVFLECVQDMDHENMFWYRQDPGLGLRLIYFSYDVKMKEKGDIPEGYSVSREKKERFSLILESASTNQTSMYLCASSFRGTGGEQYFGPGTRLTVT.

The V gene is TRBV7-2, the J gene TRBJ2-2; D is undetermined. The CDR3 is made up of 14 amino acids. Germline values: CDR1 SGHTA, CDR2 FQGNSA. V shed 3 bases and J shed 5 bases, with 10 bases lying between them. The CDR3 sequence is CASSLGLNTGELFF. The CDR3 DNA follows: TGTGCCAGCAGCTTGGGTCTTAATACCGGGGAGCTGTTTTTT.